Listed here are 18 T cell receptor beta chains from one sample, sequenced in a study of esophageal squamous cell carcinoma under preoperative chemotherapy (dated by TCRdb to 2016 to 2018). The intended sense of this specimen's time point label: after preoperative PTX-NDP chemotherapy. Library method: PCR. Sequencing used a HiSeq X Ten. TCRdb passed the public sequencing reads through fastp at Q25 and MiXCR, retaining productive beta sequences. Identical CDR3 proteins give one entry, which carries the most common genes and DNA. The sample data list 34,000 or so distinct CDR3 sequences, and 50% to 60% of these were observed just once. 23% of the sample is held by the ten biggest clonotypes. This sample was gathered from a patient given preoperative chemotherapy. All receptors derive from a human donor with esophageal squamous cell carcinoma. The donor label of this sample is uncertain.

The chain uses TRBV6-1 and TRBJ2-3; possibly TRBD1 for D (6 bases). V lost 3 bases and J lost 3, with 16 bases in between. The CDR3 length is 16 residues. CDR1 and CDR2 from the germline V gene are MNHNS and SASEGT. Here the CDR3 DNA reads TGTGCCAGCAGTGACTGGGGGCTAGGGGCGACAGATACGCAGTATTTT. This encodes CASSDWGLGATDTQYF.

About this clonotype: Germline and junction disagree at one end, which may indicate a read error. The chain combines TRBV6-8 with TRBJ2-3, with D possibly being TRBD1 or TRBD2 (7 bases each). Germline CDR1 is MNHGY and CDR2 is SAAAGT. The CDR3 runs 14 residues. The CDR3 loop reads CGSRGGRAVNTQYF. CDR3 DNA sequence: TGTGGCAGCAGGGGGGGGCGAGCCGTAAATACGCAGTATTTC.

V usage is TRBV28 and J usage is TRBJ1-2; no clear D gene. This CDR3 has 14 amino acids. Trimming removed 7 bases from V and 5 bases from J, with 17 bases in between. Looked up from germline, CDR1 is MDHEN and CDR2 is SYDVKM. This CDR3 reads CASKNEGMGYGYTF. The DNA of the CDR3 is TGTGCCAGCAAGAATGAGGGTATGGGATATGGCTACACCTTC.

This clonotype was seen only a few times. The chain joins TRBV7-9 to TRBJ2-5; 8 nucleotides agree with TRBD2. The V gene's germline CDR1 is SEHNR and CDR2 FQNEAQ (reference sequence). V lost 7 bases to trimming and J lost 4 bases; unmatched junction nucleotides: 8. The CDR3 sequence is 14 residues long. CDR3 protein: CASTERREGETQYF. The CDR3 DNA is TGTGCCAGCACCGAGAGACGGGAGGGAGAGACCCAGTACTTC.

The V and J genes are TRBV7-8 and TRBJ2-2; D possibly matches TRBD1 or TRBD2 (5 bases each). Germline V lookup: CDR1 SGHVS, CDR2 FQNEAQ. This CDR3 comprises 16 residues. With 1 base removed from V and 1 base from J, the gap between germline ends came to 10 bases. The CDR3 nucleotides read TGTGCCAGCAGCTTAGGGAGGCAGGGGAACACCGGGGAGCTGTTTTTT. It encodes CASSLGRQGNTGELFF.

In its sample, this clonotype was seen once. The CDR3 coding sequence is TGTGCCAGCAGTCAGCGGACGGAGCCCTACAATGAGCAGTTCTTC. It specifies CASSQRTEPYNEQFF. J is TRBJ2-1 and V is TRBV6-2 or TRBV6-3; a weak D match, TRBD2 (5 bases). CDR1 MNHEY and CDR2 SVGEGT come from the germline V gene. The CDR3 extends over 15 amino acids. V was trimmed by 5 bases and J by 2 bases, leaving 13 bases between them.

The chain links TRBV6-1 to TRBJ2-4; D might be TRBD2 (7 bases). Trimming pared 8 bases from V and 13 bases from J, leaving 30 bases between. Germline lookup yields CDR1 MNHNS and CDR2 SASEGT. The CDR3 is 16 amino acids. CDR3 sequence (DNA): TGTGCCAGCCGTCTCAAGGGGGGGGAAGCCAAAGACACGCAGTACTTC. Its protein is CASRLKGGEAKDTQYF.

The J gene is TRBJ1-1, the V gene TRBV7-2; no firm D call. Germline V gene sequence: CDR1 SGHTA, CDR2 FQGNSA. This CDR3 is 15 amino acids long. Trimming removed 5 bases from V and 6 bases from J, with 19 bases in between. Here the CDR3 reads CASSGLGSSGSEAFF. The CDR3 bases are TGTGCCAGCAGCGGGCTCGGGAGTTCGGGCTCTGAAGCTTTCTTT.

V is TRBV11-3 and J is TRBJ2-1; no clear D gene. V gave up 4 bases and J gave up 9 bases, with 7 bases separating them. Per the germline V gene, CDR1 is SGHNT and CDR2 is YENEEA. The CDR3 runs to 11 residues. CDR3 DNA: TGTGCCAGCAGCTCGTTAGGTGAGCAGTTCTTC. Amino acids: CASSSLGEQFF. The whole variable domain, filled in from reference TRBV11-3 and TRBJ2-1, reads EAGVVQSPRYKIIEKKQPVAFWCNPISGHNTLYWYLQNLGQGPELLIRYENEEAVDDSQLPKDRFSAERLKGVDSTLKIQPAELGDSAVYLCASSSLGEQFFGPGTRLTVL.

In regard to this clonotype: The junction differs from germline at one of its ends, possibly a read error. The chain recombines TRBV6-1 with TRBJ2-6; D assignment may be TRBD1 or TRBD2 (5 bases each). Germline CDR1 and CDR2: MNHNS and SASEGT. This CDR3 comprises 16 residues. For the CDR3, the DNA is TGTGCCAGCAGTGTTGAGGGGAGCTCTGGGGCCAACGACCTGAACTTC. Amino acid sequence: CASSVEGSSGANDLNF.

This clonotype was seen at least ten times. The V gene is TRBV12-3 or TRBV12-4, the J gene TRBJ2-5; 7 bases align to TRBD1. The V segment lost 2 bases and the J segment 5 bases; nucleotides outside the gene matches: 2. There are 13 residues in the CDR3. The CDR3 DNA reads as TGTGCCAGCAGTTTAAGGGGGCGGGAGACCCAGTACTTC. As protein: CASSLRGRETQYF.

This clonotype was seen ten or more times. The chain combines TRBV6-1 with TRBJ1-4, with D perhaps matching TRBD1 (6 bases). The CDR3 contains 17 residues. Trimming took off 5 bases at V and 5 bases at J, with 21 bases between the two ends. Germline CDR1 is MNHNS and CDR2 is SASEGT. The chain's CDR3 is CASSQTDSGTLNEKLFF. CDR3 sequence (DNA): TGTGCCAGCAGTCAAACGGATTCCGGGACACTCAATGAAAAACTGTTTTTT.

The table lists this clonotype with a few counts. The genes are TRBV11-3 and TRBJ2-1; 8 nucleotides agree with TRBD2. Per germline, CDR1 SGHNT and CDR2 YENEEA. With V trimmed by 3 bases and J by 7 bases, 8 bases remained unmatched. The CDR3 spans 15 residues. This CDR3 reads CASSFRAGEWNEQFF. The CDR3 DNA sequence: TGTGCCAGCAGCTTCCGAGCGGGAGAATGGAATGAGCAGTTCTTC. The whole variable domain, remainder taken from reference TRBV11-3 and TRBJ2-1, is EAGVVQSPRYKIIEKKQPVAFWCNPISGHNTLYWYLQNLGQGPELLIRYENEEAVDDSQLPKDRFSAERLKGVDSTLKIQPAELGDSAVYLCASSFRAGEWNEQFFGPGTRLTVL.

Note on this clonotype: The junction does not match germline at one end; this may be a read error. This rearrangement joins TRBV4-3 to TRBJ2-3, with 7 nucleotides matching TRBD2. Per the germline V gene, CDR1 is LGHNA and CDR2 is YSLEER. CDR3 length equals 14 residues. Written as DNA, the CDR3 is TGCGCCAGCAGCGGGGGGGTGGGAACAGAGACGCAGTATTTT. Translation gives CASSGGVGTETQYF.

The sample holds many counts of this clonotype. J is TRBJ2-3 and V is TRBV10-3; perhaps TRBD2 as D (6 bases). Germline CDR1 and CDR2: ENHRY and SYGVKD. The CDR3 extends over 14 amino acids. V lost 4 bases, J lost 5 bases, and 13 bases lay in between. Written as DNA, the CDR3 is TGTGCCATCAGTGGACAGAGAGCGGGAGATACGCAGTATTTT. Its protein is CAISGQRAGDTQYF.

As to this clonotype: The CDR3 does not end in the conserved phenylalanine or tryptophan, so this is likely a read error. It is unclear where the CDR3 begins or ends on the DNA, so no DNA is shown, and the CDR3 is as TCRdb lists it. The chain couples TRBV7-7 to TRBJ2-5; TRBD2 is the table's D call, not checked against the DNA. Germline V lookup: CDR1 SSHAT, CDR2 FNYEAQ (reference sequence). The CDR3 comprises 16 residues, both ends counted. CDR3 sequence reads: CASSSLAGGFEETRLS.

The rearrangement joins TRBV7-6 to TRBJ2-3; the match to TRBD2 covers 8 bases. The CDR3 is 14 residues long. Germline CDR1 and CDR2: SGHVS and FNYEAQ. CDR3 bases: TGTGGCGGCACGGGGGGGGGAGTCAAAAACATGCAGTATTTT. Its translation is CGGTGGGVKNMQYF. The entire variable domain, with the rest obtained from reference TRBV7-6 and TRBJ2-3, is as follows: GAGVSQSPRYKVTKRGQDVALRCDPISGHVSLYWYRQALGQGPEFLTYFNYEAQQDKSGLPNDRFSAERPEGSISTLTIQRTEQRDSAMYRCGGTGGGVKNMQYFGPGTRLTVL.

The rearrangement links TRBV5-8 to TRBJ2-4; tentative D call: TRBD2 (6 bases). This CDR3 has 14 amino acids. Per germline, CDR1 SGHTS and CDR2 YDEGEE. Here the CDR3 DNA reads TGTGGCGTCACGGGGCCGGGAGCCAAAGATACGCAGTACTTC. Amino acid sequence: CGVTGPGAKDTQYF.